The sequence of this T cell receptor (beta chain) was determined in a study of PD-L1 blockade in urothelial cancer. Across the whole study: Prior exposure to chemotherapy in patients amounted to 0 to 3 regimens received. Timepoints chosen for blood analysis were 3 weeks (second dose) and 6 weeks after treatment start. A median about 140,000 T cells were found in blood samples.

The repertoire was sequenced with immunoSEQ multiplex PCR; TCRdb's copy has only in-frame clones and lacks some. This table has 70,000 to 75,000 clones, roughly 90% appearing once. Whole-study findings and limits: Tumor-associated clones in blood expanded more at 3 weeks in durable-benefit patients.

This clone has only a few counts. Its specificity is unknown. Trimming cost V 0 bases and J 0 bases, with 9 bases left between them. Looked up from germline, CDR1 is SGHRS and CDR2 is YFSETQ. This CDR3 spans 15 amino acids. As for time point: pretreatment peripheral blood. The sequences come from PBMCs, collected around atezolizumab (anti-PD-L1) treatment. The origin of this receptor is a man aged 65 to 85 with urothelial cancer. The chain combines TRBV5-1 with TRBJ1-2, with D possibly matching TRBD1 (6 bases). CDR3 sequence: CASSLVGAPNYGYTF. DNA of the CDR3: TGCGCCAGCAGCTTGGTGGGGGCGCCTAACTATGGCTACACCTTC. The complete variable domain, with remaining parts taken from reference TRBV5-1 and TRBJ1-2, reads KAGVTQTPRYLIKTRGQQVTLSCSPISGHRSVSWYQQTPGQGLQFLFEYFSETQRNKGNFPGRFSGRQFSNSRSEMNVSTLELGDSALYLCASSLVGAPNYGYTFGSGTRLTVV.